The 22 T cell receptor beta chains below were found in one sample sequenced in a study of T cells after yellow fever vaccination. MiXCR, applied by TCRdb to the 5' RACE reads, yields one record per CDR3 protein. Here the sample spans 300,000 to 400,000 distinct CDR3 sequences, roughly 8.7% being singletons. The sample in question was PBMCs, obtained on the day of the first yellow fever vaccination. These receptors all come from a man between 18 and 35 years old who received the YFV17D yellow fever vaccine.

This clonotype was picked up a small number of times. Written as DNA, the CDR3 is TGTGCCAGCAGTGCCTCGGGAGGGCCAGATACGCAGTATTTT. It specifies CASSASGGPDTQYF. The V gene is TRBV5-8, the J gene TRBJ2-3; 8 positions agree with TRBD2. CDR1 and CDR2 (germline): SGHTS, YDEGEE. The CDR3 totals 14 residues. With V trimmed by 5 bases and J by 4 bases, 6 bases remained unmatched.

This chain links TRBV6-2 or TRBV6-3 with TRBJ2-2; unclear D gene. Trimming stripped 8 bases from V and 0 bases from J, with 34 bases between. Looked up from germline, CDR1 is MNHEY and CDR2 is SVGEGT. CDR3 length: 22 amino acids. The CDR3 nucleotides are TGTGCCAGCTTGACGCCGGCGTACCGTCCGCTACCTTATCCGGCGAACACCGGGGAGCTGTTTTTT. This codes for CASLTPAYRPLPYPANTGELFF.

The chain links TRBV4-3 to TRBJ2-1; TRBD2 matches at 10 bases. From germline, CDR1 is LGHNA and CDR2 YSLEER. The CDR3 covers 18 residues. J was trimmed by 0 bases and V by 5 bases; bases with no gene match: 10. CDR3 sequence: CASSSIAGGFSSYNEQFF. The DNA of the CDR3 is TGCGCCAGCAGCTCTATAGCGGGGGGTTTTTCCTCCTACAATGAGCAGTTCTTC.

The chain carries TRBV20-1 and TRBJ1-5, with D hard to call. V was trimmed by 3 bases and J by 4 bases, leaving 7 bases between them. Germline V gene sequence: CDR1 DFQATT, CDR2 SNEGSKA (reference sequence). The CDR3 has 12 amino acids. This chain's CDR3 is CSASAGNQPQHF. CDR3 coding DNA: TGCAGTGCTAGCGCCGGAAATCAGCCCCAGCATTTT.

The chain is built from TRBV3-1 and TRBJ1-5; the D is unclear. Germline CDR1 reads LGHDT; CDR2 reads YNNKEL (reference sequence). Between the trimmed V and J ends, which lost 1 base and 3 bases, there was a span of 7 bases. The CDR3 contains 14 residues. The CDR3, as DNA: TGTGCCAGCAGCCAAGCACCCATCAATCAGCCCCAGCATTTT. Residues: CASSQAPINQPQHF.

This clonotype was detected only a few times. The chain employs TRBV7-8 and TRBJ1-6, with a weak D call TRBD1 (5 bases). The germline CDR1 and CDR2 sequences are SGHVS and FQNEAQ. V lost 5 bases to trimming and J lost 7 bases, with 18 bases between them. CDR3 length: 16 residues. The CDR3 nucleotides are TGTGCCAGCAGCGGGGGGACCTCCGGGGGGAATTCACCCCTCCACTTT. It yields the protein CASSGGTSGGNSPLHF.

This clonotype showed up just a few times. The chain joins TRBV10-3 to TRBJ1-1, with TRBD1 matching 9 bases. Per the germline V gene, CDR1 is ENHRY and CDR2 is SYGVKD. The V gene end was trimmed by 7 bases and the J gene end by 4 bases; junction bases not matched to a gene: 7. This CDR3 region has 14 residues. The CDR3 here is CAITGQGRTTEAFF. The CDR3 coding sequence is TGTGCCATCACCGGACAGGGGAGGACCACTGAAGCTTTCTTT.

This clonotype was counted only a few times. The chain employs TRBV7-9 and TRBJ2-1; D ambiguous. The CDR3 has 15 residues. The germline V and J ends were trimmed by 5 bases and 1 base, with 12 bases remaining between them. Germline values: CDR1 SEHNR, CDR2 FQNEAQ (reference sequence). The CDR3 sequence is CASSRLDFSYNEQFF. CDR3 nucleotide sequence: TGTGCCAGCAGCAGACTTGACTTTTCCTACAATGAGCAGTTCTTC.

The rearrangement links TRBV5-6 to TRBJ2-5; the D gene is possibly TRBD2 (6 bases). Between the trimmed V and J ends, which lost 1 base and 0 bases, there was a span of 13 bases. Germline CDR1 and CDR2: SGHDT and YYEEEE. The CDR3 spans 16 residues. CDR3 protein: CASSLTRRGDQETQYF. The CDR3 nucleotides are TGTGCCAGCAGCTTGACGAGGCGGGGTGACCAAGAGACCCAGTACTTC.

This clonotype was counted a few times. The gene calls are TRBV20-1 and TRBJ2-7; D is uncertain. The V end was cut by 3 bases, the J end by 0 bases, with 9 bases between. This CDR3 spans 13 amino acids. Germline loops: CDR1 DFQATT, CDR2 SNEGSKA (reference sequence). CDR3 coding DNA: TGCAGTGCTAGGGCATTAGGCTCCTACGAGCAGTACGTC. This translates into CSARALGSYEQYV.

This clonotype was recorded a few times. The chain employs TRBV5-4 and TRBJ1-1; D possibly corresponds to TRBD1 (5 bases). V lost 2 bases, J lost 1 base, and 12 bases lay in between. The length of the CDR3 is 15 residues. Germline CDR1 reads SGHNT; CDR2 reads YYREEE (reference sequence). The CDR3 DNA is TGTGCCAGCAGCTTAGGAGGGGTCGAGAACACTGAAGCTTTCTTT. Protein: CASSLGGVENTEAFF.

The chain is built from TRBV20-1 and TRBJ2-7, with a tentative D call TRBD1 (5 bases). With 3 bases removed from V and 5 bases from J, the gap between germline ends came to 11 bases. CDR3 size: 12 residues. The germline CDR1 and CDR2 sequences are DFQATT and SNEGSKA (reference sequence). CDR3 coding DNA: TGCAGTGCTAGCCACACCAGGGACGAGCAGTACTTC. It translates to CSASHTRDEQYF.

The chain joins TRBV5-1 to TRBJ2-1; 10 bases are a match to TRBD2. With V trimmed by 4 bases and J by 5 bases, 6 bases remained unmatched. Germline CDR1 SGHRS, CDR2 YFSETQ. The CDR3 is 15 amino acids. CDR3 nucleotides: TGCGCCAGCAGCCCCGGACTAGCGGACGACAATGAGCAGTTCTTC. It encodes CASSPGLADDNEQFF. The full variable domain, its missing parts supplied by reference TRBV5-1 and TRBJ2-1, is KAGVTQTPRYLIKTRGQQVTLSCSPISGHRSVSWYQQTPGQGLQFLFEYFSETQRNKGNFPGRFSGRQFSNSRSEMNVSTLELGDSALYLCASSPGLADDNEQFFGPGTRLTVL.

In this sample, this clonotype turned up a few times. The chain is built from TRBV7-9 and TRBJ2-7; D possibly corresponds to TRBD2 (5 bases). V lost 4 bases and J lost 2, with 12 bases in between. This CDR3 contains 14 residues. CDR1 is SEHNR, CDR2 FQNEAQ, per germline (reference sequence). CDR3 loop: CASSSGVGPYEQYV. For the CDR3, the DNA is TGTGCCAGCAGCTCCGGGGTCGGCCCCTACGAGCAGTACGTC.

A few counts support this clonotype. The gene calls are TRBV6-2 or TRBV6-3 and TRBJ1-1; D remains unclear. Germline CDR1 and CDR2: MNHEY and SVGEGT. The CDR3 sequence is 13 residues long. V lost 6 bases and J 3 bases, leaving 11 bases between the germline ends. The DNA for the CDR3 is TGTGCCAGCAGGATAATATTGGACACTGAAGCTTTCTTT. Its translation is CASRIILDTEAFF.

This clonotype appeared many times. The chain recombines TRBV7-9 with TRBJ1-1; D unresolved. The CDR3 spans 12 residues. Germline CDR1 SEHNR, CDR2 FQNEAQ (reference sequence). The V and J ends lost 3 bases and 6 bases respectively, with 8 bases between them. Here the CDR3 reads CASSFPGAEAFF. As DNA, the CDR3 is TGTGCCAGCAGCTTCCCTGGCGCTGAAGCTTTCTTT.

The chain couples TRBV6-5 to TRBJ2-5; 8 bases are shared with TRBD2. The CDR3 covers 17 residues. Germline CDR1 MNHEY, CDR2 SVGAGI. Germline trimming cut 7 bases from V and 1 base from J; bases unmatched to any gene: 14. CDR3 amino acids: CASTTGGVWVVQETQYF. The CDR3 coding sequence is TGTGCCAGCACCACGGGGGGGGTTTGGGTTGTCCAAGAGACCCAGTACTTC.

The chain employs TRBV5-1 and TRBJ2-5, with D uncertain. The CDR3 runs 14 residues. V shed 1 base and J shed 4 bases, with 11 bases lying between them. Germline V CDR1 and CDR2: SGHRS, YFSETQ. The CDR3 sequence: CASSLRPIIETQYF. CDR3 sequence (DNA): TGCGCCAGCAGCTTGCGGCCAATCATAGAGACCCAGTACTTC.

This clonotype appeared many times. The chain uses TRBV10-3 and TRBJ2-3, with TRBD1 identical over 7 bases. Unmatched junction bases numbered 8, after V lost 4 bases and J lost 4 bases. Per the germline V gene, CDR1 is ENHRY and CDR2 is SYGVKD. CDR3 length: 15 amino acids. The CDR3 sequence is CAISAKRDSPDTQYF. CDR3 bases: TGTGCCATCAGTGCTAAACGGGACAGCCCAGATACGCAGTATTTT.

This clonotype came up many times. The chain couples TRBV5-1 to TRBJ2-7; no definite D call. Germline values: CDR1 SGHRS, CDR2 YFSETQ. The CDR3 spans 13 residues. Trimming removed 2 bases at V and 3 bases at J, with 9 bases between. The CDR3, as DNA: TGCGCCAGCAGCTTAGGCCTGAACTACGAGCAGTACTTC. It encodes CASSLGLNYEQYF. The whole variable domain, remainder taken from reference TRBV5-1 and TRBJ2-7, is KAGVTQTPRYLIKTRGQQVTLSCSPISGHRSVSWYQQTPGQGLQFLFEYFSETQRNKGNFPGRFSGRQFSNSRSEMNVSTLELGDSALYLCASSLGLNYEQYFGPGTRLTVT.

The chain carries TRBV12-3 or TRBV12-4 and TRBJ1-6; tentatively, D is TRBD1 (5 bases). The CDR3 contains 14 residues. The ends were cut back, 5 bases at V and 8 bases at J, with 13 bases in the middle. The CDR3 reads CASSPQGLDSPLHF. The CDR3 DNA follows: TGTGCCAGCAGTCCCCAGGGACTGGATTCACCCCTCCACTTT.

This chain uses TRBV28 with TRBJ1-6; D gene ambiguous. Germline V gene lookup returns CDR1 MDHEN and CDR2 SYDVKM. Trimming took off 2 bases at V and 7 bases at J, with 12 bases between the two ends. The CDR3 sequence is 15 residues long. DNA of the CDR3: TGTGCCAGCAGTTTACCGGCCGGCCTGAATTCACCCCTCCACTTT. It codes for CASSLPAGLNSPLHF.